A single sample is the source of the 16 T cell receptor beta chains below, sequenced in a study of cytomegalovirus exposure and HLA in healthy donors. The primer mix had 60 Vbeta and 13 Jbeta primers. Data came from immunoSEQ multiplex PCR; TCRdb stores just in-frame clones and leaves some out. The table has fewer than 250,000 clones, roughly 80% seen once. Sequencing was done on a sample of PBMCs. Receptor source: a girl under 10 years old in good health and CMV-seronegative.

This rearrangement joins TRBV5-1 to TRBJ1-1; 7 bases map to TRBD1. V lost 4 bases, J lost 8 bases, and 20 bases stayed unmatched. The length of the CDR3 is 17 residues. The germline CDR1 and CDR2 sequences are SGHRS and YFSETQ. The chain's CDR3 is CASSQRGTAPPLTEAFF. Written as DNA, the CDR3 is TGCGCCAGCAGCCAAAGGGGGACAGCCCCCCCCCTAACAGAAGCTTTCTTT.

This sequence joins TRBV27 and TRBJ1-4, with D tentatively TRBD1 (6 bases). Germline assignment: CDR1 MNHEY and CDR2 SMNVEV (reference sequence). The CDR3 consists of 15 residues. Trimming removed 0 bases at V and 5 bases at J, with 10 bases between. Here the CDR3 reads CASSLSSRGNEKLFF. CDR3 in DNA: TGTGCCAGCAGTTTATCCTCGAGGGGGAATGAAAAACTGTTTTTT.

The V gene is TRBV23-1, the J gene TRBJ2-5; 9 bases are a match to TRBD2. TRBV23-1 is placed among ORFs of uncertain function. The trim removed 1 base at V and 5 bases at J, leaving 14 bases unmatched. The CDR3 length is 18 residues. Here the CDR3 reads CASSQYKRGARIRETQYF. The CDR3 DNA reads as TGCGCCAGCAGTCAATATAAGCGGGGGGCACGAATTCGGGAGACCCAGTACTTC.

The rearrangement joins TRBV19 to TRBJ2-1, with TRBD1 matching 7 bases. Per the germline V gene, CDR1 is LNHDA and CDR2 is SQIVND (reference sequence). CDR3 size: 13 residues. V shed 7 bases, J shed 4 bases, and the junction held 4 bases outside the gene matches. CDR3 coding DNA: TGTGCCAGTACCGACAGGGCATACAATGAGCAGTTCTTC. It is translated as CASTDRAYNEQFF. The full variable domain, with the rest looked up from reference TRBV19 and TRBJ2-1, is DGGITQSPKYLFRKEGQNVTLSCEQNLNHDAMYWYRQDPGQGLRLIYYSQIVNDFQKGDIAEGYSVSREKKESFPLTVTSAQKNPTAFYLCASTDRAYNEQFFGPGTRLTVL.

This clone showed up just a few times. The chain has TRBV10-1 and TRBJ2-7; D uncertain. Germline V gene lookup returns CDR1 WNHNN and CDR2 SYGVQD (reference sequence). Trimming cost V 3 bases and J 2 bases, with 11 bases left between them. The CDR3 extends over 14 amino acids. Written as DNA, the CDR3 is TGCGCCAGCAGTGATACGGCGGAGACCTACGAGCAGTACTTC. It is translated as CASSDTAETYEQYF.

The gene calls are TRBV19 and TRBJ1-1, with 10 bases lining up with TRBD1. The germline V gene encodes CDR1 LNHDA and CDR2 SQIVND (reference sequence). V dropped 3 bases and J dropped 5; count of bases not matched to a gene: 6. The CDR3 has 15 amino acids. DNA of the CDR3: TGTGCCAGTAGTATTTTTGGGACAGGGGAGACTGAAGCTTTCTTT. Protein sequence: CASSIFGTGETEAFF.

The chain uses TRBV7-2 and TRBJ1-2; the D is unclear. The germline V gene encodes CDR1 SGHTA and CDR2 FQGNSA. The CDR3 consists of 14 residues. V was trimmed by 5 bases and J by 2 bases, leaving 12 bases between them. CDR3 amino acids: CASSRGTQNYGYTF. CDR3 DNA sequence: TGTGCCAGCAGCCGGGGAACCCAGAACTATGGCTACACCTTC.

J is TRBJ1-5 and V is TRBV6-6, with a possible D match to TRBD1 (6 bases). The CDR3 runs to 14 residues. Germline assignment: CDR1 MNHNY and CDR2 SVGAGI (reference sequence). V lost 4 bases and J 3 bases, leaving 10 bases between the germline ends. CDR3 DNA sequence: TGTGCCAGCAGTTGGACAGCAGACAATCAGCCCCAGCATTTT. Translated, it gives CASSWTADNQPQHF.

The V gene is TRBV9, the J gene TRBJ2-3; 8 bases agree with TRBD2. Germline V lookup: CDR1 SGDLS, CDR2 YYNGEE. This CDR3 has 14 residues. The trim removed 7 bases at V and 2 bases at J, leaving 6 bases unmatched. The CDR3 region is CASGGGLLTDTQYF. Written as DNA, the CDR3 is TGTGCCAGCGGCGGGGGGCTACTCACAGATACGCAGTATTTT.

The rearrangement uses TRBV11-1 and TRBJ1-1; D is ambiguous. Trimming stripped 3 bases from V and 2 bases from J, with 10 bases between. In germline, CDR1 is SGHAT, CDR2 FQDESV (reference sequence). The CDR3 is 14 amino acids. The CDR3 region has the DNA TGTGCCAGCAGCTTCTACAGATCTAACACTGAAGCTTTCTTT. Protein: CASSFYRSNTEAFF. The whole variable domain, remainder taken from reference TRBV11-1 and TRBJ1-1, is EAEVAQSPRYKITEKSQAVAFWCDPISGHATLYWYRQILGQGPELLVQFQDESVVDDSQLPKDRFSAERLKGVDSTLKIQPAELGDSAMYLCASSFYRSNTEAFFGQGTRLTVV.

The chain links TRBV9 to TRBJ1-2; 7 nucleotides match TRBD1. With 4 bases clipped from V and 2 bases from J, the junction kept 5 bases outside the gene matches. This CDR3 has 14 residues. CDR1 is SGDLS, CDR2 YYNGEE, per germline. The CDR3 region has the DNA TGTGCCAGCAGCATGACAGGGCCAAACTATGGCTACACCTTC. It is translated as CASSMTGPNYGYTF.

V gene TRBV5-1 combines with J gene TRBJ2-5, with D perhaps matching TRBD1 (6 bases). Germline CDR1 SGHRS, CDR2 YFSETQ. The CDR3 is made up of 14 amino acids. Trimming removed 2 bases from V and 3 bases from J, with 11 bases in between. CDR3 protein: CASSLGRTEETQYF. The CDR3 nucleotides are TGCGCCAGCAGCTTAGGACGGACAGAAGAGACCCAGTACTTC. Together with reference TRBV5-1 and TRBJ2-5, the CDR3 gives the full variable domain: KAGVTQTPRYLIKTRGQQVTLSCSPISGHRSVSWYQQTPGQGLQFLFEYFSETQRNKGNFPGRFSGRQFSNSRSEMNVSTLELGDSALYLCASSLGRTEETQYFGPGTRLLVL.

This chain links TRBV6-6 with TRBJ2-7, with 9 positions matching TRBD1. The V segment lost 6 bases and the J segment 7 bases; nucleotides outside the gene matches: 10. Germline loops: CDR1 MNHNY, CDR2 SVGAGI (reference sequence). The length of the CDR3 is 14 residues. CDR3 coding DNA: TGTGCCAGCAGAAACCGACAGGGGGGGGATGAGCAGTACTTC. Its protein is CASRNRQGGDEQYF.

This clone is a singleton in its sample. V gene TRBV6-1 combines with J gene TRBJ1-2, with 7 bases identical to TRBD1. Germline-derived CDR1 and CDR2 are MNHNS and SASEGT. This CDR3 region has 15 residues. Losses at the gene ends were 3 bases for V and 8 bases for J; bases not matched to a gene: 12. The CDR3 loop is CASSDPRQGAGGYTF. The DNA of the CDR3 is TGTGCCAGCAGTGATCCCCGACAGGGTGCGGGGGGCTACACCTTC.

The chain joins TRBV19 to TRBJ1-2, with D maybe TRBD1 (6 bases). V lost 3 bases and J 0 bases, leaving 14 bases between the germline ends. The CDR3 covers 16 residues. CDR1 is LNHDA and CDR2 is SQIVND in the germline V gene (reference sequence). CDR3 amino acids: CASSIRRGPTNYGYTF. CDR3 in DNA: TGTGCCAGTAGTATCCGCAGGGGCCCTACTAACTATGGCTACACCTTC. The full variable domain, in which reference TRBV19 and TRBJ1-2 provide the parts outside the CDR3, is DGGITQSPKYLFRKEGQNVTLSCEQNLNHDAMYWYRQDPGQGLRLIYYSQIVNDFQKGDIAEGYSVSREKKESFPLTVTSAQKNPTAFYLCASSIRRGPTNYGYTFGSGTRLTVV.

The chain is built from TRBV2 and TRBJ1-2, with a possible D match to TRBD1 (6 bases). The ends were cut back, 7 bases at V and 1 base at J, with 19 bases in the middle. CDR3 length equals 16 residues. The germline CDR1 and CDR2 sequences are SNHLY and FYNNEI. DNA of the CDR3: TGTGCCAGCAAGGGGGTCGGGACCGCGATTAACTATGGCTACACCTTC. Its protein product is CASKGVGTAINYGYTF.